One sample yielded the 12 T cell receptor beta chains listed below, sequenced in a study of cytomegalovirus exposure and HLA in healthy donors. Measured with immunoSEQ multiplex PCR; TCRdb has only the in-frame clones, and not every one. This table has 50,000 to 65,000 clones, more than 70% appearing once. Source material: PBMCs. These receptors all stem from a woman aged 18-35 years in good health and CMV-seropositive.

The V and J genes are TRBV5-6 and TRBJ2-3; the D gene is possibly TRBD1 (6 bases). Looked up from germline, CDR1 is SGHDT and CDR2 is YYEEEE. Trimming cost V 1 base and J 5 bases, with 14 bases left between them. The CDR3 is 15 amino acids. The CDR3 protein is CASSLKQGQGDTQYF. In DNA, the CDR3 is TGTGCCAGCAGCTTGAAACAGGGCCAGGGAGATACGCAGTATTTT.

The chain recombines TRBV4-1 with TRBJ2-2; a weak D match, TRBD2 (6 bases). CDR3 length: 15 residues. The V end was cut by 0 bases, the J end by 7 bases, with 12 bases between. The germline CDR1 and CDR2 sequences are MGHRA and YSYEKL. CDR3 bases: TGCGCCAGCAGCCAAGATGGAGGGAGAATCGGGGAGCTGTTTTTT. Translating it yields CASSQDGGRIGELFF.

This rearrangement joins TRBV6-6 to TRBJ2-3; the D gene is possibly TRBD2 (6 bases). The CDR3 has 13 amino acids. The V end was cut by 5 bases, the J end by 4 bases, with 10 bases between. Germline V gene data show CDR1 as MNHNY and CDR2 as SVGAGI (reference sequence). The chain's CDR3 is CASSTGVADTQYF. Written as DNA, the CDR3 is TGTGCCAGCAGTACGGGGGTGGCAGATACGCAGTATTTT.

V and J are TRBV5-1 and TRBJ1-1, with a possible D match to TRBD1 (5 bases). The germline gives CDR1 SGHRS, CDR2 YFSETQ. The CDR3 has 13 residues. V dropped 4 bases and J dropped 6 bases, with 13 bases sitting between them. The CDR3 sequence: CASSLAPGAEAFF. CDR3 bases: TGCGCCAGCAGCCTCGCCCCGGGGGCTGAAGCTTTCTTT.

The rearrangement uses TRBV5-4 and TRBJ1-4; 10 bases are shared with TRBD1. V gave up 1 base and J gave up 8 bases; unmatched junction bases: 11. The CDR3 runs 17 residues. Germline V gives CDR1 SGHNT, CDR2 YYREEE (reference sequence). In DNA, the CDR3 is TGTGCCAGCAGCTTGCCCGGACAGGGGGTTTGTTGGGAAAAACTGTTTTTT. Protein product: CASSLPGQGVCWEKLFF.

The genes are TRBV7-9 and TRBJ1-1; D call uncertain. CDR1 SEHNR and CDR2 FQNEAQ come from the germline V gene (reference sequence). Trimming took off 5 bases at V and 0 bases at J, with 7 bases between the two ends. This CDR3 is 13 amino acids long. This CDR3 reads CASSPSVNTEAFF. CDR3 DNA sequence: TGTGCCAGCAGCCCTAGCGTGAACACTGAAGCTTTCTTT.

The chain has TRBV9 and TRBJ1-6, with D maybe TRBD1 (6 bases). The CDR3 is made up of 15 amino acids. The V end was cut by 3 bases, the J end by 2 bases, with 9 bases between. Germline loops: CDR1 SGDLS, CDR2 YYNGEE. The CDR3, as DNA: TGTGCCAGCAGCGAACAGGGCACCTATAATTCACCCCTCCACTTT. This codes for CASSEQGTYNSPLHF.

This clone was observed at least ten times. J is TRBJ2-4 and V is TRBV7-2; D gene uncertain. V lost 5 bases and J 0 bases, leaving 11 bases between the germline ends. The length of the CDR3 is 15 residues. CDR1 and CDR2 (germline): SGHTA, FQGNSA. Here the CDR3 DNA reads TGTGCCAGCAGCCCATCAGGCGTAGCCAAAAACATTCAGTACTTC. It translates to CASSPSGVAKNIQYF.

J is TRBJ1-1 and V is TRBV30; the D is unclear. The germline gives CDR1 GTSNPN, CDR2 SVGIG (reference sequence). Trimming cost V 5 bases and J 1 base, with 11 bases left between them. This CDR3 contains 13 residues. This CDR3 is CAWLTVANTEAFF. Written as DNA, the CDR3 is TGTGCCTGGCTTACAGTTGCGAACACTGAAGCTTTCTTT.

This clone was picked up one time. The rearrangement joins TRBV19 to TRBJ1-2; tentative D call: TRBD1 (5 bases). This CDR3 has 15 residues. V gave up 6 bases and J gave up 6 bases, with 20 bases separating them. CDR1 and CDR2 (germline): LNHDA, SQIVND (reference sequence). The chain's CDR3 is CASRPPAGRGHGYTF. Written as DNA, the CDR3 is TGTGCCAGTAGACCCCCGGCAGGGAGGGGCCATGGCTACACCTTC.

The chain combines TRBV28 with TRBJ2-3; 9 bases are a match to TRBD1. J was trimmed by 4 bases and V by 3 bases; bases with no gene match: 11. The CDR3 consists of 17 residues. The germline V gene encodes CDR1 MDHEN and CDR2 SYDVKM. CDR3 amino acids: CASSLRPGTGSPDTQYF. CDR3 coding DNA: TGTGCCAGCAGTTTGCGTCCCGGGACAGGGAGCCCAGATACGCAGTATTTT.

The chain has TRBV27 and TRBJ2-7; 10 nucleotides align to TRBD1. Germline trimming cut 4 bases from V and 4 bases from J; bases unmatched to any gene: 7. The germline V gene has CDR1 MNHEY and CDR2 SMNVEV (reference sequence). CDR3 length equals 15 residues. The CDR3 bases are TGTGCCAGCAGTTCAGGACCGGGACAGGGGTACGAGCAGTACTTC. It specifies CASSSGPGQGYEQYF.